This TCR beta chain emerged from a study of blood T cell repertoires in COVID-19. As for the study in general: Acute and convalescent COVID-19 samples came from the United States, Italy and Spain. PBMCs, B-cell-depleted T cells, or T cells provided the cDNA or gDNA that made up the material.

V gave up 5 bases and J gave up 5 bases; unmatched junction bases: 5. This CDR3 is built from 16 residues. CDR1 and CDR2 from the germline V gene are SGHNT and YENEEA. Authors' data handling: Reference gene primer amplification gave estimated nucleated cell counts. Assay used: immunoSEQ multiplex PCR; TCRdb lists only in-frame clones, some missing. V and J calls and clone size are those listed in that table; D and trimming were worked out from the DNA. The table includes more than 90,000 clones, about 85% detected once. The specimen sequenced was peripheral blood. The chain joins TRBV11-3 to TRBJ2-5; 16 bases match TRBD2. The sequence derives from an elderly man with acute or convalescent COVID-19. Written as DNA, the CDR3 is TGTGCCAGCAGCCCCGGGACTAGCGGGAGGGCGGAGACCCAGTACTTC. Its translation is CASSPGTSGRAETQYF.